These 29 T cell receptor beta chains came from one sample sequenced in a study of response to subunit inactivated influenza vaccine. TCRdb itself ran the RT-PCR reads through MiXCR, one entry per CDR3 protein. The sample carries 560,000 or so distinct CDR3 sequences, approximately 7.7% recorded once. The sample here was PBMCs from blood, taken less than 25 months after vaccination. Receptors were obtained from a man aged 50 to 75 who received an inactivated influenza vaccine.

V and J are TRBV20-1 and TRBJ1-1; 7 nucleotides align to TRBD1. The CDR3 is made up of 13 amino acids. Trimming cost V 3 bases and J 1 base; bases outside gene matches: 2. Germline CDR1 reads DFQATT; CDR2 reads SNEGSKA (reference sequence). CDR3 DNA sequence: TGCAGTGCTAGTCAGGGGGGGAACACTGAAGCTTTCTTT. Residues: CSASQGGNTEAFF.

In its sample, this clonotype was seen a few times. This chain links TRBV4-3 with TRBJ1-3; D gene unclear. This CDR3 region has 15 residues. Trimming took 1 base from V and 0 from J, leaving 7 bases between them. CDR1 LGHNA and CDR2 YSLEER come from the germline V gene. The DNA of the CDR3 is TGCGCCAGCAGCCAAGTCATAGGCTCTGGAAACACCATATATTTT. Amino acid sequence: CASSQVIGSGNTIYF.

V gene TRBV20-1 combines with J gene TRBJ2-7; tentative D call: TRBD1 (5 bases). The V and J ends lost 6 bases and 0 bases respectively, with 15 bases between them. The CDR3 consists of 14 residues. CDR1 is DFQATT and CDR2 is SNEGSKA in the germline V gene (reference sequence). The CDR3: CSAERTRSSYEQYF. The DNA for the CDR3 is TGCAGTGCCGAGAGGACAAGGAGCTCCTACGAGCAGTACTTC.

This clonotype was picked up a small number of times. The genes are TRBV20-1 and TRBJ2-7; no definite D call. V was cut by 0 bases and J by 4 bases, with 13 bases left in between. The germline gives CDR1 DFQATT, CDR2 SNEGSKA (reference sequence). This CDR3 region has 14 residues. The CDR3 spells CSARDIRHAYEQYF. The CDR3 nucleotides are TGCAGTGCTAGAGATATCCGACACGCTTACGAGCAGTACTTC.

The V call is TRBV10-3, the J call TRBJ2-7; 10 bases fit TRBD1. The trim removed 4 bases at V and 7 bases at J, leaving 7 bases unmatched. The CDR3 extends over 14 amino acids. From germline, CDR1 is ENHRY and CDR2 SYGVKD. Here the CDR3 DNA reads TGTGCCATCAGTGCGGGACAGGGGTTCCAAGAGCAGTACTTC. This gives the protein CAISAGQGFQEQYF.

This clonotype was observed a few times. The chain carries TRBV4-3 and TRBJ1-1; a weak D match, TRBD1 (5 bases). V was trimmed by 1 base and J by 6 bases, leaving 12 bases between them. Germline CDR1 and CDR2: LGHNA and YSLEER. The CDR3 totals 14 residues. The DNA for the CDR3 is TGCGCCAGCAGCCAAGGGACGGGGACGGCTGAAGCTTTCTTT. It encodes CASSQGTGTAEAFF.

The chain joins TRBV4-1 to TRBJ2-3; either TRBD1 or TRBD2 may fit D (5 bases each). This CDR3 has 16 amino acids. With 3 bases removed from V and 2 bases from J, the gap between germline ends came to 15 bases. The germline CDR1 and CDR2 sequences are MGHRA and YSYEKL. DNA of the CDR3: TGCGCCAGCAGCCAGACCGGGACGGGCAACACAGATACGCAGTATTTT. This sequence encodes CASSQTGTGNTDTQYF.

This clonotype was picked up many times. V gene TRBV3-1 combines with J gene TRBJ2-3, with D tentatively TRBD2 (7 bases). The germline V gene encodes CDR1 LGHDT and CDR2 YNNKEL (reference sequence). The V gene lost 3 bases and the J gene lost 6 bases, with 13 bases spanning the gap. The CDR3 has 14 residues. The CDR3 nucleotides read TGTGCCAGCAGCCAGGGGGGGCCGGCGGATACGCAGTATTTT. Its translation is CASSQGGPADTQYF.

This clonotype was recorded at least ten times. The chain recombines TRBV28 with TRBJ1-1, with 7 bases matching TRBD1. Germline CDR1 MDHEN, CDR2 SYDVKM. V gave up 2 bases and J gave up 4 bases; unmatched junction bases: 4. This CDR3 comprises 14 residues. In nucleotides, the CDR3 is TGTGCCAGCAGTTTAAGGGGGCGCGCCACTGAAGCTTTCTTT. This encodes CASSLRGRATEAFF.

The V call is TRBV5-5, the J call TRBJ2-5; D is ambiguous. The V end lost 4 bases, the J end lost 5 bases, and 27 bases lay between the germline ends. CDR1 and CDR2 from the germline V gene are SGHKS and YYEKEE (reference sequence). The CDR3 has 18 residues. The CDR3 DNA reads TGTGCCAGCAGCCCTCGGCCCCTCGGGTTTAAGTTTCGTGAGACCCAGTACTTC. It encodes CASSPRPLGFKFRETQYF.

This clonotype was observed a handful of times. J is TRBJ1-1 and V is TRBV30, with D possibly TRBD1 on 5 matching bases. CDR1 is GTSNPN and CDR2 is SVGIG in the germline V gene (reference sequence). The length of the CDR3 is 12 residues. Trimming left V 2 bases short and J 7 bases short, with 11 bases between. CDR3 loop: CAWSSGTVEAFF. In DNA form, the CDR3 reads TGTGCCTGGAGTAGTGGGACGGTTGAAGCTTTCTTT.

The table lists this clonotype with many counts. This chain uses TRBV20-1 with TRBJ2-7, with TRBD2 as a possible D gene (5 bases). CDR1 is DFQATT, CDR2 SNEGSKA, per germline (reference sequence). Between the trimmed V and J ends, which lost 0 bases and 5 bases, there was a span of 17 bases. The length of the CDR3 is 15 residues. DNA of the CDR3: TGCAGTGCTAGAGATTCGAGGGCAGGACTGGACGAGCAGTACTTC. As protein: CSARDSRAGLDEQYF.

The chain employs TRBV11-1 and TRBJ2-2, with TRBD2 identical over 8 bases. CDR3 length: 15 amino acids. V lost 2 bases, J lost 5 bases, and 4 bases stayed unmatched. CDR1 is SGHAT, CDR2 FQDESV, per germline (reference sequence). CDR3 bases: TGTGCCAGCAGCTTACGGGAGGGCCGAACCGGGGAGCTGTTTTTT. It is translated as CASSLREGRTGELFF.

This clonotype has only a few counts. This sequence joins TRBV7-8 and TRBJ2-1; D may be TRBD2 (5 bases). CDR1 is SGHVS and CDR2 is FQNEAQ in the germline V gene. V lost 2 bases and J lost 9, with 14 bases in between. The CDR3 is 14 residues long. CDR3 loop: CASSLRISVSEQFF. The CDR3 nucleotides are TGTGCCAGCAGCTTAAGAATTAGCGTAAGTGAGCAGTTCTTC.

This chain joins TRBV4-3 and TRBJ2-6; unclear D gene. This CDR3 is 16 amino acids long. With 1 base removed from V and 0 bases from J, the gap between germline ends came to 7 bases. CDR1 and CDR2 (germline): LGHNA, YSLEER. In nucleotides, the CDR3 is TGCGCCAGCAGCCAAGTAGGCTTCTCTGGGGCCAACGTCCTGACTTTC. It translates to CASSQVGFSGANVLTF.

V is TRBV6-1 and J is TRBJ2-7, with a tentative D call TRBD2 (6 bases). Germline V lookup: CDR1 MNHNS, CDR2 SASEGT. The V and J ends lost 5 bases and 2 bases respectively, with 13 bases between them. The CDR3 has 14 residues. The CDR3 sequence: CASSRSSAAYEQYF. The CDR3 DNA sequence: TGTGCCAGCAGTAGATCTAGCGCGGCCTACGAGCAGTACTTC.

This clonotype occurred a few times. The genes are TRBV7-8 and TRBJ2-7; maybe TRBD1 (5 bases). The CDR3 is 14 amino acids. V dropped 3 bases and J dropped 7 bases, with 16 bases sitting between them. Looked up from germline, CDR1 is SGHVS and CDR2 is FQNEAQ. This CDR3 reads CASSFGGRGREQYF. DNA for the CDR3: TGTGCCAGCAGCTTTGGCGGTAGGGGCAGGGAGCAGTACTTC.

As DNA, the CDR3 is TGCGCCAGCAGCTTGACCCTGGGACTAGCGGTTGCGCACGAGCAGTACTTC. Amino acid sequence: CASSLTLGLAVAHEQYF. V is TRBV5-1 and J is TRBJ2-7, with 11 bases identical to TRBD2. Losses at the gene ends were 1 base for V and 5 bases for J; bases not matched to a gene: 11. The germline gives CDR1 SGHRS, CDR2 YFSETQ. The CDR3 totals 17 residues.

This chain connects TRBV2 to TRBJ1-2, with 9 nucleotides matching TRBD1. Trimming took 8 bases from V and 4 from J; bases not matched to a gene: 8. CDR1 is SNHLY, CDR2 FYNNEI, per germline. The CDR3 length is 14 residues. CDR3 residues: CASGGTGTLYGYTF. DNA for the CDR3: TGTGCCAGCGGGGGGACAGGGACCCTCTATGGCTACACCTTC.

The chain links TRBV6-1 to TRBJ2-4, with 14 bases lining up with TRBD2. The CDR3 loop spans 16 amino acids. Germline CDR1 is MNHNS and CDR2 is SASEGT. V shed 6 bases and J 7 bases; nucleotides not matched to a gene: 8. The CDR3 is CASSPGTSGGGNIQYF. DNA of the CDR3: TGTGCCAGCAGCCCCGGGACTAGCGGGGGAGGGAACATTCAGTACTTC.

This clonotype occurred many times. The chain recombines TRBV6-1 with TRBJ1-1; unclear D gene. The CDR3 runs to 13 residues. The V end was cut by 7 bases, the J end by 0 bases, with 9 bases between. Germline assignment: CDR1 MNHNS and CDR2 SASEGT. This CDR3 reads CASNGPMNTEAFF. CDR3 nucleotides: TGTGCCAGCAATGGCCCCATGAACACTGAAGCTTTCTTT.

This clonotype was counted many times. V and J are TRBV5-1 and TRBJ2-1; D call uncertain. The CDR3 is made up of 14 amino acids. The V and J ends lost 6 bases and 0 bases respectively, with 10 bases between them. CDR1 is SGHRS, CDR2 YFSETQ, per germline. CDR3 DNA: TGCGCCAGCATGAGCGATAGCTCCTACAATGAGCAGTTCTTC. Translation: CASMSDSSYNEQFF.

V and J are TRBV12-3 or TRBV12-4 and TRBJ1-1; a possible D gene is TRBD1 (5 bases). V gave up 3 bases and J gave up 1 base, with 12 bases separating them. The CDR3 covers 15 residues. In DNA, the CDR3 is TGTGCCAGCAGTTTGGACACACTTCCGAACACTGAAGCTTTCTTT. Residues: CASSLDTLPNTEAFF.

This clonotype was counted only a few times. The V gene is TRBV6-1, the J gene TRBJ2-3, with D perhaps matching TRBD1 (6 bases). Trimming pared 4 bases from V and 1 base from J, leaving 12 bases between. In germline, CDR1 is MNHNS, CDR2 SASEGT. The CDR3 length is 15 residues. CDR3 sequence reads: CASSAGRGGTDTQYF. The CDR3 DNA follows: TGTGCCAGCAGTGCCGGCAGGGGCGGCACAGATACGCAGTATTTT.

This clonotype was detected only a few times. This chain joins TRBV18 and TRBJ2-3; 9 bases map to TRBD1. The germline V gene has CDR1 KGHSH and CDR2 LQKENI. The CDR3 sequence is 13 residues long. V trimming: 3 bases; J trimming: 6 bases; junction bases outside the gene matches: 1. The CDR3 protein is CASSPGTGDTQYF. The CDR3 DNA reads TGTGCCAGCTCACCTGGGACAGGGGATACGCAGTATTTT.

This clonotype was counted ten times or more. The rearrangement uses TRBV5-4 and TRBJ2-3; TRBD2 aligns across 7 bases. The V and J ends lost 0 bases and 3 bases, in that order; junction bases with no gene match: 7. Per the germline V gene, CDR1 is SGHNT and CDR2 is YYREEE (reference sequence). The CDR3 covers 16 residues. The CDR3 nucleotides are TGTGCCAGCAGCTTGGAAGGCGGGAGAACGACAGATACGCAGTATTTT. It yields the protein CASSLEGGRTTDTQYF.

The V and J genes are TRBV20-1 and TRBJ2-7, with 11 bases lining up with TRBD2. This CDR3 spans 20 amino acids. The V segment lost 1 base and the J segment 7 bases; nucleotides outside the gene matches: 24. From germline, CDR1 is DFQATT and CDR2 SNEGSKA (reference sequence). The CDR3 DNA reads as TGCAGTGCTAGAGTGGCAGGGGGACGATTACTTCTAGCGGGAGGCAGAGAGCAGTACTTC. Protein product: CSARVAGGRLLLAGGREQYF.

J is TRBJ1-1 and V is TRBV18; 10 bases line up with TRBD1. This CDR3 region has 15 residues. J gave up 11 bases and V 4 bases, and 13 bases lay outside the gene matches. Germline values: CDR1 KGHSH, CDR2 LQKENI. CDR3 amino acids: CASSLSRDRGFRAFF. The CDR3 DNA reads TGTGCCAGCTCACTATCCCGGGACAGGGGTTTTCGGGCTTTCTTT.

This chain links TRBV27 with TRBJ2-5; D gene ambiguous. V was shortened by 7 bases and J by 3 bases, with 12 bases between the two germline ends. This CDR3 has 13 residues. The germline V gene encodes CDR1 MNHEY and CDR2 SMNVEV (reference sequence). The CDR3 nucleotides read TGTGCCAGCAACGGCCTGGTCAAAGAGACCCAGTACTTC. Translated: CASNGLVKETQYF.